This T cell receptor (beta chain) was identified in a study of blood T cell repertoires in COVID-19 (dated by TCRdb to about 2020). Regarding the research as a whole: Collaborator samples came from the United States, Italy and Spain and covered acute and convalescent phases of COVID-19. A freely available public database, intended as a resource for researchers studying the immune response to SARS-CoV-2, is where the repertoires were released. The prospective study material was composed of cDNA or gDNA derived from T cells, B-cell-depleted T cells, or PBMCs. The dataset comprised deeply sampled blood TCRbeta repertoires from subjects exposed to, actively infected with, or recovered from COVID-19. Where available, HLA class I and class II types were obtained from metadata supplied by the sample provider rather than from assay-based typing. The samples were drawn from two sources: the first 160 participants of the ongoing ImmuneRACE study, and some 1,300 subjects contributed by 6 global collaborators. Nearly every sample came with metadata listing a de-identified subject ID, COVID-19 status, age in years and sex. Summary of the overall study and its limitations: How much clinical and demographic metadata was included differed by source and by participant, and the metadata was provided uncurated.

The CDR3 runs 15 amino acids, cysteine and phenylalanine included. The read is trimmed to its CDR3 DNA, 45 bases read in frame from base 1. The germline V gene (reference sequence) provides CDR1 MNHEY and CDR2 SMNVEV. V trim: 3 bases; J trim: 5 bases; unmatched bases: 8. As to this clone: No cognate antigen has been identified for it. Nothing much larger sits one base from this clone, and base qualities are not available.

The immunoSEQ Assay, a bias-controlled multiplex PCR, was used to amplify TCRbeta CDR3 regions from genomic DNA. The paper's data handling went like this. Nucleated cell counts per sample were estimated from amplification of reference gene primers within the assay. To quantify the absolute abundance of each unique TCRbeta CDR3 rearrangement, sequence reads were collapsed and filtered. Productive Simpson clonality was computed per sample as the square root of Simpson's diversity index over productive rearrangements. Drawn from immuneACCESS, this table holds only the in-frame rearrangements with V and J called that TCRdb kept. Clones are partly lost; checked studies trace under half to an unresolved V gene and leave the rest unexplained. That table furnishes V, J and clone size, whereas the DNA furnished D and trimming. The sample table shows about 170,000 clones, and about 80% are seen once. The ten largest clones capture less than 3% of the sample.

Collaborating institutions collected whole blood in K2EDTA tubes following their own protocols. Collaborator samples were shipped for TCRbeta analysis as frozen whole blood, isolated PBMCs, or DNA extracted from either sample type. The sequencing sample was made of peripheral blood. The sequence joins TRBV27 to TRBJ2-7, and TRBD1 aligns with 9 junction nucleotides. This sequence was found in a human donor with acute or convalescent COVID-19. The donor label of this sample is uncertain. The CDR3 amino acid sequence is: CASSFPGTGSHEQYF. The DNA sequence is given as TGTGCCAGCAGTTTCCCCGGGACAGGGTCCCACGAGCAGTACTTC.